Following are 32 T cell receptor beta chains from one sample sequenced in a study of T cells in Graves' hyperthyroidism and ophthalmopathy. The source material, RNA transcripts, was used to amplify TCR beta CDR3 regions. Researchers ran a first-round RT-PCR on the TCR CDR3 using the HTBI primer set. TCRdb redid the calling of the multiplex PCR reads with MiXCR, one entry per CDR3 protein. The sample yields some 490,000 distinct CDR3 sequences, less than 25% seen once. Sequenced input: blood. These receptors were collected from a woman aged 70-85 years with Graves' ophthalmopathy.

V is TRBV14 and J is TRBJ2-3; D perhaps matches TRBD2 (6 bases). The CDR3 sequence is 13 residues long. Trimming shortened V by 3 bases and J by 7 bases, and 11 bases separated the two germline ends. Germline-derived CDR1 and CDR2 are SGHDN and FVKESK. This CDR3 is CASSHPGRNTQYF. CDR3 in DNA: TGTGCCAGCAGCCATCCCGGGAGAAATACGCAGTATTTT.

The chain links TRBV2 to TRBJ2-6, with TRBD1 as a possible D gene (5 bases). This CDR3 contains 15 residues. Germline V gene lookup returns CDR1 SNHLY and CDR2 FYNNEI. V lost 1 base to trimming and J lost 1 base, with 5 bases between them. This chain's CDR3 is CASSEEGSGANVLTF. CDR3 nucleotide sequence: TGTGCCAGCAGTGAAGAGGGGTCTGGGGCCAACGTCCTGACTTTC. The whole variable domain, remainder taken from reference TRBV2 and TRBJ2-6, is EPEVTQTPSHQVTQMGQEVILRCVPISNHLYFYWYRQILGQKVEFLVSFYNNEISEKSEIFDDQFSVERPDGSNFTLKIRSTKLEDSAMYFCASSEEGSGANVLTFGAGSRLTVL.

The chain uses TRBV30 and TRBJ1-5; a possible D gene is TRBD1 (5 bases). The CDR3 is made up of 13 amino acids. From germline, CDR1 is GTSNPN and CDR2 SVGIG (reference sequence). V lost 3 bases and J lost 3, with 9 bases in between. CDR3 residues: CAWSGGDNQPQHF. The CDR3 DNA is TGTGCCTGGAGCGGGGGGGACAATCAGCCCCAGCATTTT.

This sequence joins TRBV7-8 and TRBJ1-4; tentatively, D is TRBD1 (5 bases). V dropped 3 bases and J dropped 7 bases, with 12 bases sitting between them. The germline V gene encodes CDR1 SGHVS and CDR2 FQNEAQ. The CDR3 runs to 14 residues. CDR3 in DNA: TGTGCCAGCAGCTTGGTGAGGGGAGGTGAAAAACTGTTTTTT. Its translation is CASSLVRGGEKLFF. Combining the CDR3 with reference TRBV7-8 and TRBJ1-4 gives the whole variable domain GAGVSQSPRYKVAKRGQDVALRCDPISGHVSLFWYQQALGQGPEFLTYFQNEAQLDKSGLPSDRFFAERPEGSVSTLKIQRTQQEDSAVYLCASSLVRGGEKLFFGSGTQLSVL.

CDR3 protein: CSARTDTIRFDTEAFF. As DNA, the CDR3 is TGCAGCGCAAGAACAGATACAATTAGGTTTGACACTGAAGCTTTCTTT. The chain links TRBV29-1 to TRBJ1-1; D not certain. From germline, CDR1 is SQVTM and CDR2 ANQGSEA. V was pared by 7 bases and J by 3 bases, with 24 bases between. The CDR3 has 16 amino acids.

This clonotype turned up a few times. V gene TRBV7-9 combines with J gene TRBJ2-1, with TRBD2 identical over 9 bases. CDR1 SEHNR and CDR2 FQNEAQ come from the germline V gene (reference sequence). CDR3 length: 16 residues. The junction had 14 bases not matched to a gene; V was cut back by 5 bases and J by 9 bases. As DNA, the CDR3 is TGTGCCAGCAGCCCGAGAGCGGGAGGATCCCTTTTTGAGCAGTTCTTC. It yields the protein CASSPRAGGSLFEQFF.

This clonotype was seen many times. The chain employs TRBV28 and TRBJ2-3; TRBD2 aligns across 10 bases. This CDR3 has 18 amino acids. Germline CDR1 and CDR2: MDHEN and SYDVKM. The J segment lost 5 bases and the V segment lost 2 bases, leaving 13 bases of the junction unmatched. CDR3 sequence reads: CASSLSSSGRAMGDTQYF. In nucleotides, the CDR3 is TGTGCCAGCAGTTTAAGTTCCAGCGGGAGGGCCATGGGAGATACGCAGTATTTT.

This chain connects TRBV7-2 to TRBJ1-2, with unresolved D. Germline values: CDR1 SGHTA, CDR2 FQGNSA. The length of the CDR3 is 12 residues. V lost 1 base and J 6 bases, leaving 6 bases between the germline ends. CDR3 DNA: TGTGCCAGCAGCTTAGAGGTGGATGGCTACACCTTC. It codes for CASSLEVDGYTF.

The V and J genes are TRBV28 and TRBJ2-1; maybe TRBD2 (6 bases). CDR3 length: 15 amino acids. CDR1 and CDR2 from the germline V gene are MDHEN and SYDVKM. V dropped 5 bases and J dropped 4 bases, with 15 bases sitting between them. CDR3 nucleotide sequence: TGTGCCAGCAGTCTTAATCCCGGGACTTACAATGAGCAGTTCTTC. Protein: CASSLNPGTYNEQFF.

This chain links TRBV10-3 with TRBJ2-7; perhaps TRBD2 as D (6 bases). Germline CDR1 reads ENHRY; CDR2 reads SYGVKD. There are 16 residues in the CDR3. V lost 4 bases, J lost 0 bases, and 16 bases lay in between. The CDR3 DNA reads as TGTGCCATCAGTGGGTCAACGGGACTTAGCTCCTACGAGCAGTACTTC. Encoded protein: CAISGSTGLSSYEQYF.

The chain combines TRBV5-4 with TRBJ2-1; TRBD2 agrees at 8 bases. The V gene's germline CDR1 is SGHNT and CDR2 YYREEE (reference sequence). V dropped 1 base and J dropped 6; count of bases not matched to a gene: 6. This CDR3 comprises 15 residues. The CDR3 protein is CASSLSLAGRNEQFF. CDR3 sequence (DNA): TGTGCCAGCAGCTTGAGTCTAGCGGGCCGCAATGAGCAGTTCTTC.

This clonotype appeared a few times. This chain uses TRBV30 with TRBJ1-1; tentatively, D is TRBD1 (6 bases). V lost 8 bases to trimming and J lost 1 base, with 8 bases between them. Germline V gene data show CDR1 as GTSNPN and CDR2 as SVGIG (reference sequence). This CDR3 has 11 residues. CDR3 in DNA: TGTGCCAAACAGGGGAACACTGAAGCTTTCTTT. This encodes CAKQGNTEAFF.

V is TRBV12-5 and J is TRBJ2-7, with a tentative D call TRBD1 (6 bases). The length of the CDR3 is 15 residues. CDR1 LGHNT and CDR2 FRNRAP come from the germline V gene. Trimming took off 2 bases at V and 5 bases at J, with 16 bases between the two ends. This chain's CDR3 is CASGLTGNRVHEQYF. For the CDR3, the DNA is TGTGCTAGTGGTTTGACCGGTAACAGGGTCCACGAGCAGTACTTC.

Note on this clonotype: This may arise from a read error, as a much more abundant clone is one base away. The rearrangement uses TRBV7-3 and TRBJ1-1; perhaps TRBD1 as D (5 bases). The CDR3 is 13 residues long. CDR1 SGHTA and CDR2 FQGTGA come from the germline V gene. Trimming shortened V by 5 bases and J by 10 bases, and 17 bases separated the two germline ends. CDR3 amino acids: CASSPKGRGVAFF. The CDR3 DNA reads TGTGCCAGCAGCCCTAAGGGACGAGGCGTAGCTTTCTTT. Based on the CDR3 plus reference TRBV7-3 and TRBJ1-1, the full variable domain is GAGVSQTPSNKVTEKGKYVELRCDPISGHTALYWYRQSLGQGPEFLIYFQGTGAADDSGLPNDRFFAVRPEGSVSTLKIQRTERGDSAVYLCASSPKGRGVAFFGQGTRLTVV.

The chain couples TRBV30 to TRBJ1-5, with 9 bases identical to TRBD1. In germline, CDR1 is GTSNPN, CDR2 SVGIG (reference sequence). This CDR3 has 14 amino acids. Trimming at V came to 1 base and at J to 5 bases, leaving 3 bases not matched to a gene. This CDR3 is CAWSGDREYQPQHF. As DNA, the CDR3 is TGTGCCTGGAGTGGGGACAGGGAATATCAGCCCCAGCATTTT.

The chain combines TRBV2 with TRBJ1-2, with D possibly TRBD1 on 5 matching bases. The CDR3 runs 13 residues. Germline CDR1 reads SNHLY; CDR2 reads FYNNEI. The V end was cut by 3 bases, the J end by 8 bases, with 13 bases between. CDR3 sequence (DNA): TGTGCCAGCAGTGATAGGGCTAGGGGAGGCTACACCTTC. Translation gives CASSDRARGGYTF. Full variable domain (rest looked up from reference TRBV2 and TRBJ1-2): EPEVTQTPSHQVTQMGQEVILRCVPISNHLYFYWYRQILGQKVEFLVSFYNNEISEKSEIFDDQFSVERPDGSNFTLKIRSTKLEDSAMYFCASSDRARGGYTFGSGTRLTVV.

This clonotype was counted a few times. This chain uses TRBV6-2 or TRBV6-3 with TRBJ2-5; 7 positions match TRBD2. V shed 6 bases and J 5 bases; nucleotides not matched to a gene: 6. This CDR3 has 13 residues. Germline V gene sequence: CDR1 MNHEY, CDR2 SVGEGT. The CDR3: CASRRTSRETQYF. CDR3 coding DNA: TGTGCCAGCAGAAGGACTAGTAGGGAGACCCAGTACTTC.

There are a few counts of this clonotype. This chain uses TRBV11-2 with TRBJ1-2; 7 bases fit TRBD1. J was trimmed by 2 bases and V by 5 bases; bases with no gene match: 8. The germline CDR1 and CDR2 sequences are SGHAT and FQNNGV. The CDR3 sequence is 15 residues long. The CDR3 reads CASSHIYRGNYGYTF. The CDR3 region has the DNA TGTGCCAGCAGCCATATATACAGGGGAAACTATGGCTACACCTTC. Full variable domain (rest looked up from reference TRBV11-2 and TRBJ1-2): EAGVAQSPRYKIIEKRQSVAFWCNPISGHATLYWYQQILGQGPKLLIQFQNNGVVDDSQLPKDRFSAERLKGVDSTLKIQPAKLEDSAVYLCASSHIYRGNYGYTFGSGTRLTVV.

The rearrangement links TRBV20-1 to TRBJ2-2; 12 nucleotides match TRBD1. CDR1 DFQATT and CDR2 SNEGSKA come from the germline V gene (reference sequence). V shed 0 bases and J 7 bases; nucleotides not matched to a gene: 6. CDR3 length: 16 residues. The CDR3 coding sequence is TGCAGTGCTAGAGACTTGGGGACAGGGGGCTACGGGGAGCTGTTTTTT. Translation: CSARDLGTGGYGELFF.

This clonotype came up a few times. CDR3 DNA: TGTGCCAGCAGCTTTGCGGGACGGCCTGAAGCTTTCTTT. Protein: CASSFAGRPEAFF. The chain has TRBV7-9 and TRBJ1-1, with D possibly matching TRBD1 (5 bases). CDR3 length: 13 residues. V was pared by 3 bases and J by 6 bases, with 11 bases between. The germline V gene has CDR1 SEHNR and CDR2 FQNEAQ (reference sequence).

This clonotype came up a few times. CDR3 sequence reads: CASSPNRGLRAFF. The CDR3 DNA reads TGTGCCAGCAGTCCCAACAGGGGGCTAAGAGCTTTCTTT. The V call is TRBV27, the J call TRBJ1-1, with 9 bases identical to TRBD1. The CDR3 is 13 amino acids. Germline values: CDR1 MNHEY, CDR2 SMNVEV (reference sequence). V trimming: 5 bases; J trimming: 10 bases; junction bases outside the gene matches: 8.

This clonotype has only a few counts. The V call is TRBV7-9, the J call TRBJ1-1; D is uncertain. V lost 7 bases to trimming and J lost 1 base, with 16 bases between them. The CDR3 sequence is 15 residues long. The germline V gene has CDR1 SEHNR and CDR2 FQNEAQ (reference sequence). CDR3 bases: TGTGCCAGCACCACGGGCAATTCCGCGAACACTGAAGCTTTCTTT. Residues: CASTTGNSANTEAFF.

This clonotype was observed many times. V usage is TRBV7-2 and J usage is TRBJ2-3; unclear D gene. Per germline, CDR1 SGHTA and CDR2 FQGNSA. Trimming took 5 bases from V and 0 from J, leaving 9 bases between them. CDR3 size: 14 residues. DNA for the CDR3: TGTGCCAGCAGCCCAGACGGGAGCACAGATACGCAGTATTTT. This translates into CASSPDGSTDTQYF.

About this clonotype: One junction end disagrees with the germline gene, perhaps due to a read error. This chain's CDR3 is CTSIKSGTGSHEQYF. In DNA, the CDR3 is TGTACCAGCATTAAGTCCGGGACAGGGAGCCACGAGCAGTACTTC. This rearrangement joins TRBV27 to TRBJ2-7; 9 bases align to TRBD1. Germline lookup yields CDR1 MNHEY and CDR2 SMNVEV (reference sequence). This CDR3 spans 15 amino acids.

The rearrangement joins TRBV6-1 to TRBJ2-5, with D possibly being TRBD1 (6 bases). This CDR3 comprises 17 residues. Germline V lookup: CDR1 MNHNS, CDR2 SASEGT. The V end was cut by 0 bases, the J end by 6 bases, with 20 bases between. The CDR3 DNA follows: TGTGCCAGCAGTGAAGCAACAGGGATATTAATCCCTCAGACCCAGTACTTC. It translates to CASSEATGILIPQTQYF.

The rearrangement joins TRBV27 to TRBJ2-2; D gene ambiguous. The V gene's germline CDR1 is MNHEY and CDR2 SMNVEV (reference sequence). V gave up 6 bases and J gave up 6 bases, with 14 bases separating them. This CDR3 region has 14 residues. The CDR3 nucleotides read TGTGCCAGCAGACCTCTCGCTCTACCCGGGGAGCTGTTTTTT. This translates into CASRPLALPGELFF.

V is TRBV6-6 and J is TRBJ2-7, with D hard to call. Trimming removed 2 bases from V and 3 bases from J, with 11 bases in between. The CDR3 extends over 14 amino acids. Germline V gene lookup returns CDR1 MNHNY and CDR2 SVGAGI (reference sequence). CDR3 sequence reads: CASSYNFGIYEQYF. The CDR3, as DNA: TGTGCCAGCAGTTACAACTTCGGAATCTACGAGCAGTACTTC.

The chain is built from TRBV20-1 and TRBJ2-5; 8 bases map to TRBD2. The CDR3 length is 13 residues. V trimming: 3 bases; J trimming: 5 bases; junction bases outside the gene matches: 5. Germline lookup yields CDR1 DFQATT and CDR2 SNEGSKA (reference sequence). CDR3 nucleotide sequence: TGCAGTGCTAGCCGGACTAGCTTCGAGACCCAGTACTTC. Protein: CSASRTSFETQYF.

In this sample, this clonotype turned up a few times. V and J are TRBV20-1 and TRBJ2-7; possibly TRBD2 for D (5 bases). Germline V CDR1 and CDR2: DFQATT, SNEGSKA (reference sequence). CDR3 length equals 18 residues. Deletions cut 5 bases from V and 3 bases from J, with 29 bases between. In nucleotides, the CDR3 is TGCAGTGCTTCGGGCCACGGGCTCGGGAAAGTAATCCACTACGAGCAGTACTTC. This encodes CSASGHGLGKVIHYEQYF.

There are many counts of this clonotype. The V and J genes are TRBV28 and TRBJ2-4; TRBD1 agrees at 12 bases. The germline gives CDR1 MDHEN, CDR2 SYDVKM. With V trimmed by 7 bases and J by 2 bases, 6 bases remained unmatched. The CDR3 contains 16 residues. CDR3 amino acids: CASTLGTGGPKNIQYF. CDR3 nucleotides: TGTGCCAGCACTTTGGGGACAGGGGGCCCCAAAAACATTCAGTACTTC.

Many counts were recorded for this clonotype. The chain uses TRBV7-3 and TRBJ2-1; 12 nucleotides agree with TRBD2. This CDR3 comprises 15 residues. V lost 5 bases and J lost 4; bases outside the gene matches: 3. The germline CDR1 and CDR2 sequences are SGHTA and FQGTGA. The CDR3 here is CASSPGTSGYNEQFF. DNA of the CDR3: TGTGCCAGCAGCCCCGGGACTAGCGGGTACAATGAGCAGTTCTTC.

The rearrangement links TRBV25-1 to TRBJ1-2, with D maybe TRBD1 (5 bases). The ends were cut back, 2 bases at V and 8 bases at J, with 15 bases in the middle. Germline assignment: CDR1 MGHDK and CDR2 SYGVNS. This CDR3 is 14 amino acids long. The CDR3 sequence is CASSEGQGLPGYTF. The DNA for the CDR3 is TGTGCCAGCAGTGAAGGGCAGGGACTACCGGGCTACACCTTC.